These 15 T cell receptor beta chains share one sample of origin, sequenced in a study of shared clonotypes between healthy human individuals. Sequencing used immunoSEQ multiplex PCR; TCRdb keeps in-frame clones, though not all of them. The sample shows millions of clones, approximately 92% of them seen only once. Sequenced material: naive CD4+ T cells sorted from blood. The subset denotes: CD45RA+ positively selected. The receptors were gathered from a man aged 18 to 30 in good health.

This chain joins TRBV25-1 and TRBJ1-2; no reliable D call. In germline, CDR1 is MGHDK, CDR2 SYGVNS. Trimming stripped 1 base from V and 7 bases from J, with 19 bases between. The CDR3 runs 16 residues. CDR3 coding DNA: TGTGCCAGCAGTGAATTAAACAAGAACGTGAGCCGTGGCTACACCTTC. Translating gives CASSELNKNVSRGYTF.

The V and J genes are TRBV11-2 and TRBJ2-1; D remains unclear. Germline V gene data show CDR1 as SGHAT and CDR2 as FQNNGV. The V end lost 7 bases, the J end lost 5 bases, and 6 bases lay between the germline ends. The CDR3 is 11 amino acids. CDR3 region: CASTENNEQFF. The CDR3 nucleotides are TGTGCCAGCACCGAGAACAATGAGCAGTTCTTC.

V usage is TRBV29-1 and J usage is TRBJ2-1; D is unresolved. Germline V lookup: CDR1 SQVTM, CDR2 ANQGSEA. V shed 1 base and J shed 5 bases, with 18 bases lying between them. This CDR3 spans 16 amino acids. The CDR3 spells CSVEGDYAEVDNEQFF. The CDR3 DNA reads as TGCAGCGTTGAAGGGGATTATGCGGAAGTTGACAATGAGCAGTTCTTC.

The genes are TRBV30 and TRBJ2-3; 8 positions match TRBD1. V shed 5 bases, J shed 5 bases, and the junction held 6 bases outside the gene matches. The CDR3 spans 13 residues. Germline CDR1 is GTSNPN and CDR2 is SVGIG (reference sequence). CDR3 in amino acids: CAWATGERDTQYF. DNA of the CDR3: TGTGCCTGGGCGACAGGGGAGAGAGATACGCAGTATTTT.

This rearrangement joins TRBV7-9 to TRBJ1-3, with D possibly TRBD1 on 5 matching bases. V was clipped by 4 bases and J by 0 bases, with 10 bases between them. This CDR3 has 15 amino acids. Germline V gene lookup returns CDR1 SEHNR and CDR2 FQNEAQ (reference sequence). CDR3 in amino acids: CASSWGRHSGNTIYF. CDR3 DNA: TGTGCCAGCAGCTGGGGCCGCCACTCTGGAAACACCATATATTTT.

This chain links TRBV6-5 with TRBJ1-2; TRBD1 aligns across 8 bases. V lost 0 bases to trimming and J lost 5 bases; unmatched junction nucleotides: 8. CDR1 and CDR2 (germline): MNHEY, SVGAGI. The CDR3 has 16 amino acids. Here the CDR3 reads CASSYSGGQGGYGYTF. In DNA, the CDR3 is TGTGCCAGCAGTTACTCGGGAGGACAGGGAGGTTATGGCTACACCTTC.

This clone was seen a handful of times. The sample carries other DNA sequences with the same CDR3. The chain employs TRBV5-4 and TRBJ1-1, with D tentatively TRBD1 (6 bases). The CDR3 is 13 residues long. Looked up from germline, CDR1 is SGHNT and CDR2 is YYREEE (reference sequence). V was shortened by 5 bases and J by 1 base, with 9 bases between the two germline ends. The CDR3 spells CASSRTENTEAFF. The DNA of the CDR3 is TGTGCCAGCAGTAGGACAGAGAACACTGAAGCTTTCTTT. Variable domain in full (rest from reference TRBV5-4 and TRBJ1-1): ETGVTQSPTHLIKTRGQQVTLRCSSQSGHNTVSWYQQALGQGPQFIFQYYREEENGRGNFPPRFSGLQFPNYSSELNVNALELDDSALYLCASSRTENTEAFFGQGTRLTVV.

The rearrangement joins TRBV18 to TRBJ1-2; D possibly corresponds to TRBD1 (6 bases). This CDR3 has 14 amino acids. Germline loops: CDR1 KGHSH, CDR2 LQKENI. V gave up 5 bases and J gave up 4 bases, with 14 bases separating them. CDR3 DNA sequence: TGTGCCAGCTCATCCCGGGACATAGGCTATGGCTACACCTTC. Protein: CASSSRDIGYGYTF.

V usage is TRBV6-6 and J usage is TRBJ1-1; possible D gene TRBD1, 6 bases. The CDR3 extends over 14 amino acids. Trimming cost V 6 bases and J 4 bases, with 15 bases left between them. In germline, CDR1 is MNHNY, CDR2 SVGAGI (reference sequence). The chain's CDR3 is CASSTRGSRTEAFF. For the CDR3, the DNA is TGTGCCAGCAGCACAAGGGGGTCCCGCACTGAAGCTTTCTTT.

This clone was detected only a few times. This sequence joins TRBV30 and TRBJ1-6; possible D gene TRBD1, 6 bases. Trimming removed 1 base at V and 7 bases at J, with 11 bases between. Germline V CDR1 and CDR2: GTSNPN, SVGIG (reference sequence). This CDR3 comprises 14 residues. CDR3 nucleotide sequence: TGTGCCTGGAGTGAGGCAGGGGCGAATTCACCCCTCCACTTT. Its translation is CAWSEAGANSPLHF. Full variable domain (remainder filled in from reference TRBV30 and TRBJ1-6): SQTIHQWPATLVQPVGSPLSLECTVEGTSNPNLYWYRQAAGRGLQLLFYSVGIGQISSEVPQNLSASRPQDRQFILSSKKLLLSDSGFYLCAWSEAGANSPLHFGNGTRLTVT.

The chain links TRBV21-1 to TRBJ1-6; the table calls TRBD1, which could not be checked here. TRBV21-1 is flagged as a pseudogene. This CDR3 region has 14 residues. CDR3 loop: CASSKAGGDSPLHF. DNA for the CDR3: TGTGCCAGCAGCAAAGCAGGGGGCGATTCACCCCTCCACTTT.

The CDR3 DNA reads TGTGCCAGCAGTTTTGACAGGGGCGGCGGGGGAAACACCATATATTTT. It specifies CASSFDRGGGGNTIYF. The chain links TRBV6-5 to TRBJ1-3, with 8 bases that match TRBD1. J lost 4 bases, V lost 4 bases, and 9 bases had no gene match. The CDR3 sequence is 16 residues long. CDR1 and CDR2 (germline): MNHEY, SVGAGI.

The chain links TRBV6-5 to TRBJ2-5; D is possibly TRBD2 (5 bases). CDR1 is MNHEY and CDR2 is SVGAGI in the germline V gene. V gave up 9 bases and J gave up 7 bases, with 18 bases separating them. This CDR3 spans 13 amino acids. The CDR3, as DNA: TGTGCCAGTACTCCCCCTAGCCGAGGGACCCAGTACTTC. Its translation is CASTPPSRGTQYF.

This chain links TRBV7-9 with TRBJ2-3, with D possibly matching TRBD2 (5 bases). The V end lost 5 bases, the J end lost 2 bases, and 20 bases lay between the germline ends. Germline V gene sequence: CDR1 SEHNR, CDR2 FQNEAQ (reference sequence). The CDR3 consists of 17 residues. The CDR3 DNA is TGTGCCAGCAGCCCAGCGGAAGATGTGGAATTCACAGATACGCAGTATTTT. Residues: CASSPAEDVEFTDTQYF.

For this clone: This specimen includes other DNA sequences encoding the same CDR3. This chain uses TRBV7-9 with TRBJ2-3; the match to TRBD2 covers 9 bases. CDR3 length: 15 amino acids. Germline values: CDR1 SEHNR, CDR2 FQNEAQ (reference sequence). V lost 5 bases to trimming and J lost 0 bases; unmatched junction nucleotides: 3. CDR3 in DNA: TGTGCCAGCAGCCCTAGCGGGGTTAGCACAGATACGCAGTATTTT. Protein: CASSPSGVSTDTQYF.